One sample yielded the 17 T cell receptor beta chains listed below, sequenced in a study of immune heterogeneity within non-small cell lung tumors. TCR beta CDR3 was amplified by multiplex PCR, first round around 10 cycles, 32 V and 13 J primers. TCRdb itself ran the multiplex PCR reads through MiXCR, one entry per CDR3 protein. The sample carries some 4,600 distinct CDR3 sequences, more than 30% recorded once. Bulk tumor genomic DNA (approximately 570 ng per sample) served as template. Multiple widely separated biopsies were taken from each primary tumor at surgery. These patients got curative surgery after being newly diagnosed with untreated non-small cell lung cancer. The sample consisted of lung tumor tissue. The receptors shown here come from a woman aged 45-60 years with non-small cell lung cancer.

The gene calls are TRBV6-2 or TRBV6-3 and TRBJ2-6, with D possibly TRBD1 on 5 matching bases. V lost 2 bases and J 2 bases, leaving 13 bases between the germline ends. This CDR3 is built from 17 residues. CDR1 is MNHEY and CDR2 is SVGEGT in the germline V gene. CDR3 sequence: CASSYRQGSPGANVLTF. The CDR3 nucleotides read TGTGCCAGCAGTTACCGGCAGGGCTCCCCTGGGGCCAACGTCCTGACTTTC.

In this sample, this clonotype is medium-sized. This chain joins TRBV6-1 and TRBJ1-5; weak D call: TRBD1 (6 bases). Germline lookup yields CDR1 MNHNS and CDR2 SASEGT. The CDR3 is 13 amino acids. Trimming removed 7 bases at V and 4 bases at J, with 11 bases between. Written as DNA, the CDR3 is TGTGCCAGCAATACAGGGCCAAATCAGCCCCAGCATTTT. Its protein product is CASNTGPNQPQHF.

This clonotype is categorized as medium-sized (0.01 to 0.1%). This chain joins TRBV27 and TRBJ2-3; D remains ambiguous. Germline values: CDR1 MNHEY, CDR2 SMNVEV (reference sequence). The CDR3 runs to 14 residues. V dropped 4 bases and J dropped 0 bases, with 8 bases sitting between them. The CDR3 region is CASSSPLSTDTQYF. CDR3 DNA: TGTGCCAGCAGTTCCCCACTTAGCACAGATACGCAGTATTTT.

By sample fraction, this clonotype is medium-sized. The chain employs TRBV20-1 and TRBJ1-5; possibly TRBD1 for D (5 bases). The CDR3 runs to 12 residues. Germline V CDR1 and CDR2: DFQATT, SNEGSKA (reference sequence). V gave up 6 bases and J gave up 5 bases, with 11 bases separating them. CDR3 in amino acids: CSAPVGHQPQHF. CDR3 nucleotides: TGCAGTGCCCCGGTGGGGCATCAGCCCCAGCATTTT.

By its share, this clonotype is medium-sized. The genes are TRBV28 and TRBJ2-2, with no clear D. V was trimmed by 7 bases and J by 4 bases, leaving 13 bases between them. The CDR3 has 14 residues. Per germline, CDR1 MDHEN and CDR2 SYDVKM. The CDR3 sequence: CASTASHVTGELFF. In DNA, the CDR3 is TGTGCCAGCACCGCCTCACACGTCACCGGGGAGCTGTTTTTT.

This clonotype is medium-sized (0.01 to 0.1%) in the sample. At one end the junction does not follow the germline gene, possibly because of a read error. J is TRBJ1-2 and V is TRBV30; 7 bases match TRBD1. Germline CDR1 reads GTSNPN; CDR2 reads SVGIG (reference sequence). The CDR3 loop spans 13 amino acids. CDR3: CAWSVYTGDHPTF. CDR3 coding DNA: TGTGCCTGGAGTGTATATACAGGGGATCACCCTACTTTC. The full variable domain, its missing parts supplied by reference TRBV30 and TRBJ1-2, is SQTIHQWPATLVQPVGSPLSLECTVEGTSNPNLYWYRQAAGRGLQLLFYSVGIGQISSEVPQNLSASRPQDRQFILSSKKLLLSDSGFYLCAWSVYTGDHPTFGSGTRLTVV.

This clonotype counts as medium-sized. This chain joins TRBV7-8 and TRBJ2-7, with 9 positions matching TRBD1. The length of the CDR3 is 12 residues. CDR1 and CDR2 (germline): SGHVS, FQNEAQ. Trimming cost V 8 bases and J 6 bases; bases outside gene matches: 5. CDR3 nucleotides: TGTGCCAGCCGGGACAGGGTCGGCGAGCAGTACTTC. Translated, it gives CASRDRVGEQYF.

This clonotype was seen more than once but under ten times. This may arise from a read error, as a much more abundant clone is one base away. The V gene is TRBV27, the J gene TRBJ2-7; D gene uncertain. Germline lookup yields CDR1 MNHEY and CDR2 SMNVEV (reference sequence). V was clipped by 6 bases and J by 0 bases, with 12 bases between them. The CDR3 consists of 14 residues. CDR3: CASSPLVSSYEQYF. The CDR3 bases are TGTGCCAGCAGCCCGTTAGTCAGCTCCTACGAGCAGTACTTC.

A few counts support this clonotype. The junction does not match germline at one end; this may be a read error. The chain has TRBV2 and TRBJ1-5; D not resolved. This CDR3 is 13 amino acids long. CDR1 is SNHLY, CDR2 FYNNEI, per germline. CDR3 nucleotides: TGTGCCAGTTCACGCGGGAGATTTCAGCTCCAGCATTTT. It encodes CASSRGRFQLQHF.

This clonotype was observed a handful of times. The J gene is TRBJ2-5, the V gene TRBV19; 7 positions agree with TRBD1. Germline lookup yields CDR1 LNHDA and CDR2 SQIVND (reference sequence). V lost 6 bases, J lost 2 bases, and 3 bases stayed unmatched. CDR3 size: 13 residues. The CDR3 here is CASSGTAQETQYF. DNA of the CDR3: TGTGCCAGTAGCGGGACAGCGCAAGAGACCCAGTACTTC.

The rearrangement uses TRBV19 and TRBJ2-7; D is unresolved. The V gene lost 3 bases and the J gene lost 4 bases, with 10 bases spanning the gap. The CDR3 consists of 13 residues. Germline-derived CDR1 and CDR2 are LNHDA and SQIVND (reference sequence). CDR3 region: CASSMGIRYEQYF. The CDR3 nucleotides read TGTGCCAGTAGTATGGGTATAAGGTACGAGCAGTACTTC. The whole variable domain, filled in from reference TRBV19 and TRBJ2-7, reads DGGITQSPKYLFRKEGQNVTLSCEQNLNHDAMYWYRQDPGQGLRLIYYSQIVNDFQKGDIAEGYSVSREKKESFPLTVTSAQKNPTAFYLCASSMGIRYEQYFGPGTRLTVT.

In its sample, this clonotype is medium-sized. CDR3 loop: CASSGTGGSYNEQFF. CDR3 DNA: TGTGCTAGCTCCGGGACAGGGGGTTCCTACAATGAGCAGTTCTTC. The chain carries TRBV12-5 and TRBJ2-1; 11 nucleotides agree with TRBD1. The trim removed 9 bases at V and 1 base at J, leaving 5 bases unmatched. The CDR3 spans 15 residues. Germline V lookup: CDR1 LGHNT, CDR2 FRNRAP. Variable domain in full (rest from reference TRBV12-5 and TRBJ2-1): DARVTQTPRHKVTEMGQEVTMRCQPILGHNTVFWYRQTMMQGLELLAYFRNRAPLDDSGMPKDRFSAEMPDATLATLKIQPSEPRDSAVYFCASSGTGGSYNEQFFGPGTRLTVL.

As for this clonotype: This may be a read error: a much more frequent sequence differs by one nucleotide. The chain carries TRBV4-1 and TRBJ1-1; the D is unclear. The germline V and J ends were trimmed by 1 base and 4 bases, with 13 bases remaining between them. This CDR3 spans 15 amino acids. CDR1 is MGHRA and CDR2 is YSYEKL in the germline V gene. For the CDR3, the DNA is TGCGCCAGCAGCCAAGGATCCGGAAGGATCACTGAAGCTTTCTTT. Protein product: CASSQGSGRITEAFF.

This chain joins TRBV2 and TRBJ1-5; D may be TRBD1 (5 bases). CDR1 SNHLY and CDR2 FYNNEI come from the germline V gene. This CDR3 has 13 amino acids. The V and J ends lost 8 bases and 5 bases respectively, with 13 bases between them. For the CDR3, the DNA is TGTGCCAGCCGTGGGGGGACTTATCAGCCCCAGCATTTT. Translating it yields CASRGGTYQPQHF.

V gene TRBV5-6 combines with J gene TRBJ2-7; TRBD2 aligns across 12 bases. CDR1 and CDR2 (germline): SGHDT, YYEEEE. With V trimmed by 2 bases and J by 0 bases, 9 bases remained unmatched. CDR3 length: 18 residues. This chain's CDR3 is CASSFRGGTSGSSYEQYF. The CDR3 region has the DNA TGTGCCAGCAGCTTCCGGGGAGGGACTAGCGGGTCCTCCTACGAGCAGTACTTC.

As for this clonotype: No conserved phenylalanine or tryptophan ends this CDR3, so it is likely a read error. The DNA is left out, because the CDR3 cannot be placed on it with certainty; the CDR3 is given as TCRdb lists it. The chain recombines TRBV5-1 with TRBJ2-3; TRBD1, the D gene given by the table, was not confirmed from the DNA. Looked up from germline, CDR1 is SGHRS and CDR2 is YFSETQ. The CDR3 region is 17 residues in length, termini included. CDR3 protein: CASSSDGAGNYEQYFGP.

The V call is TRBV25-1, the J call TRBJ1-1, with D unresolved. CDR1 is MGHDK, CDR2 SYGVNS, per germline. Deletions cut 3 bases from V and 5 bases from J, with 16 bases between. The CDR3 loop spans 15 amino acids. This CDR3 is CASSDALIGGTEAFF. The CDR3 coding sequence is TGTGCCAGCAGTGATGCCTTAATAGGTGGAACTGAAGCTTTCTTT.